In its sample, the clone carrying this T cell receptor (beta chain) was seen many times. This entry belongs to a study of regulatory T cells in long-lasting Graves disease. Arm-PCR of CDR3 regions with iRepertoire HTBI primers generated TCR beta libraries. TCRdb re-called the multiplex PCR reads through MiXCR, storing one row per CDR3 protein. The repertoire includes 350,000 to 450,000 distinct CDR3 sequences, approximately 15% of them detected once, and around 27% sits in the top ten. Time point meaning: newly diagnosed GD, antithyroid drugs for less than 3 months. PBMC RNA was the source of the TCR library. The sample also formed part of further work on T cells in Graves' hyperthyroidism and ophthalmopathy.

The sample consisted of peripheral blood mononuclear cells (PBMCs), taken at new diagnosis, from a patient treated with antithyroid drugs. The TCR was taken from a man between 40 and 49 years old with Graves disease.

The DNA for the CDR3 is TGCAGTGCCTTAAACAGGGGAGGGCCCCAGCATTTT. It specifies CSALNRGGPQHF. This sequence joins TRBV20-1 and TRBJ1-5, with 7 bases that match TRBD1. CDR3 length equals 12 residues. Per germline, CDR1 DFQATT and CDR2 SNEGSKA (reference sequence). Unmatched junction bases numbered 8, after V lost 6 bases and J lost 9 bases.